This entry is about one TCR beta chain. In the study's own analysis: Estimates of nucleated cell counts were drawn from the amplification of reference gene primers. Method: immunoSEQ multiplex PCR; TCRdb's copy keeps in-frame clones and lacks some. The DNA gave D and trimming, while V, J and clone size come from that table. Of 370,000 or so clones listed, approximately 77% are singletons. The sample originates from a study of blood T cell repertoires in COVID-19. Study at large: Samples came from the United States, Italy and Spain, spanning acute and convalescent COVID-19. PBMCs, B-cell-depleted T cells, or T cells provided the cDNA or gDNA that made up the material.

In germline, CDR1 is SGHAT, CDR2 FQNNGV. Trimming cost V 5 bases and J 1 base, with 16 bases left between them. CDR3 length: 16 residues. The rearrangement links TRBV11-2 to TRBJ2-3; D gene uncertain. The sequence came from a human donor with acute or convalescent COVID-19. The donor label of this sample is uncertain. Sample: peripheral blood. The CDR3 nucleotides read TGTGCCAGCAGCACCCGCTTAGCTGTTGGCACAGATACGCAGTATTTT. Protein: CASSTRLAVGTDTQYF.